The clone carrying this T cell receptor (beta chain) was found a few times. The assay was immunoSEQ multiplex PCR, and TCRdb's table has in-frame clones only and misses some. The table lists about 9,100 clones, 92% of them singletons, with 13% to 15% in the top ten. The source of the sample is a study of PD-1 blockade in classical Hodgkin lymphoma. Brentuximab vedotin exposure varied, and every patient relapsed after autologous stem cell transplantation. CDR3 length: 15 residues. V trimming: 11 bases; J trimming: 9 bases; junction bases outside the gene matches: 13. CDR1 is MNHNS and CDR2 is SASEGT in the germline V gene.

The sequencing here drew on peripheral blood mononuclear cells (PBMCs), taken at baseline. The chain carries TRBV6-1 and TRBJ2-1; 13 nucleotides agree with TRBD2. This clonotype was obtained from a human donor with classical Hodgkin lymphoma. The CDR3 spells CAGELGLAGPSEQFF. The CDR3 bases are TGTGCCGGCGAACTGGGACTAGCGGGACCAAGTGAGCAGTTCTTC.